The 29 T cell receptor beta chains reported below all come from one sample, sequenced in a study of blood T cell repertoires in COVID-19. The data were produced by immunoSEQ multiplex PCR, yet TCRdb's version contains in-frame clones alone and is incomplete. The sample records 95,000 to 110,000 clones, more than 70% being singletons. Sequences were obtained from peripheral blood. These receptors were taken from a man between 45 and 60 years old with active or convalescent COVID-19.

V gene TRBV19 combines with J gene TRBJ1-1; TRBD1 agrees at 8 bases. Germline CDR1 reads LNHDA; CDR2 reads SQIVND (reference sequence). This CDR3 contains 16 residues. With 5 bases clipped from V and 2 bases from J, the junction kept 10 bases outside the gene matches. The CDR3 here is CASSQPQDRANTEAFF. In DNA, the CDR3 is TGTGCCAGTAGTCAACCTCAGGACAGGGCCAACACTGAAGCTTTCTTT.

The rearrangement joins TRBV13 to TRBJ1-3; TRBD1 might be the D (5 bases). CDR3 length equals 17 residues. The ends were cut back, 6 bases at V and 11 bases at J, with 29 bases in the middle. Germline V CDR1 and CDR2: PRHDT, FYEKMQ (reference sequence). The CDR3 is CASSFSRGIFLSRPIYF. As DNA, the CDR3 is TGTGCCAGCAGTTTCAGTCGGGGGATATTCCTTTCGCGTCCCATATATTTT.

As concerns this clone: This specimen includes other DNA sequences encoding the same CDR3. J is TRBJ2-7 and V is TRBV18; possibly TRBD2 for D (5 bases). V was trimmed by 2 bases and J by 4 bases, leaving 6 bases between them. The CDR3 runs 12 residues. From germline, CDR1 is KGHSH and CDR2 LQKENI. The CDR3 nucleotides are TGTGCCAGCTCACCAGGAGGTTACGAGCAGTACTTC. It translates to CASSPGGYEQYF.

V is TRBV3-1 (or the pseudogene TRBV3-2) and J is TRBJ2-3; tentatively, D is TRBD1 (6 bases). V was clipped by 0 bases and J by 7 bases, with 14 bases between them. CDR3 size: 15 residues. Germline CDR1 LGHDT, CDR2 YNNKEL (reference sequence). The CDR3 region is CASSQDILGGYTQYF. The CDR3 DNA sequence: TGTGCCAGCAGCCAAGATATCCTAGGGGGATATACGCAGTATTTT.

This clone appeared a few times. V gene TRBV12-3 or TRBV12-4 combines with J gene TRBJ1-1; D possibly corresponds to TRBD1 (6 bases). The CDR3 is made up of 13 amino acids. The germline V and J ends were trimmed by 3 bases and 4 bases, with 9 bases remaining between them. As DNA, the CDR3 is TGTGCCAGCAGTTTGGGGGCCTTCACTGAAGCTTTCTTT. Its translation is CASSLGAFTEAFF.

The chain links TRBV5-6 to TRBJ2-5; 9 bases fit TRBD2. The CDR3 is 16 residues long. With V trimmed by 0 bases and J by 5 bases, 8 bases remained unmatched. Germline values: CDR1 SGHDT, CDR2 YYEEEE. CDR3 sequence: CASSLVREGPSETQYF. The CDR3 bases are TGTGCCAGCAGCTTGGTGCGGGAGGGCCCGTCGGAGACCCAGTACTTC.

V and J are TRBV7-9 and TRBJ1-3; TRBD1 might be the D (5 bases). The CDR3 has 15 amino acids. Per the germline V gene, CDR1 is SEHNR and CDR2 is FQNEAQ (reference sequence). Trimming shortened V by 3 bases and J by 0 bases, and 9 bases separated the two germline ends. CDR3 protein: CASSLAGPSGNTIYF. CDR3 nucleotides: TGTGCCAGCAGCTTGGCGGGGCCCTCTGGAAACACCATATATTTT.

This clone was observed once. The CDR3 spells CASSAVAGGRWETQYF. CDR3 sequence (DNA): TGTGCCAGCAGCGCTGTAGCGGGAGGGAGGTGGGAGACCCAGTACTTC. The gene calls are TRBV9 and TRBJ2-5; 11 bases align to TRBD2. The V gene end was trimmed by 3 bases and the J gene end by 5 bases; junction bases not matched to a gene: 9. Germline CDR1 and CDR2: SGDLS and YYNGEE. The CDR3 covers 16 residues.

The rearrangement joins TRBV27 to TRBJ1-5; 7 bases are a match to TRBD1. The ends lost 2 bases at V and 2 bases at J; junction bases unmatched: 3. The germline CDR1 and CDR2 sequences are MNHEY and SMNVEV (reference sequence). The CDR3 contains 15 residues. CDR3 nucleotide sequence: TGTGCCAGCAGTTTAACAGGGGAGGGCAATCAGCCCCAGCATTTT. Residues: CASSLTGEGNQPQHF.

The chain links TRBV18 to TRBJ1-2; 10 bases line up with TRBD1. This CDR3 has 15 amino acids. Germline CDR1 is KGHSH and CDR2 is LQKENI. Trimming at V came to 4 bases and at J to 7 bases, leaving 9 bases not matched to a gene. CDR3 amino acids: CASSLTDRGIGGYTF. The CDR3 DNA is TGTGCCAGCTCACTAACGGACAGGGGGATCGGTGGCTACACCTTC. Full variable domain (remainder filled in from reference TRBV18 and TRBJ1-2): NAGVMQNPRHLVRRRGQEARLRCSPMKGHSHVYWYRQLPEEGLKFMVYLQKENIIDESGMPKERFSAEFPKEGPSILRIQQVVRGDSAAYFCASSLTDRGIGGYTFGSGTRLTVV.

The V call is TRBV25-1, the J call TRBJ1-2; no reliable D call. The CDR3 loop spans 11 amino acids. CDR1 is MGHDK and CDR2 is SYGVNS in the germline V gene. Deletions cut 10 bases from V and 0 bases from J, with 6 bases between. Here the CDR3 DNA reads TGTGCCATCCACACTAACTATGGCTACACCTTC. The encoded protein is CAIHTNYGYTF.

In DNA form, the CDR3 reads TGTGCCAGTAGTATAGGACTAACCTACGAGCAGTACTTC. Protein product: CASSIGLTYEQYF. The chain couples TRBV19 to TRBJ2-7; a weak D match, TRBD2 (5 bases). Trimming removed 1 base from V and 2 bases from J, with 6 bases in between. Germline V gene sequence: CDR1 LNHDA, CDR2 SQIVND (reference sequence). The CDR3 is 13 residues long.

CDR3 loop: CSVESSSVYNEQFF. CDR3 nucleotides: TGCAGCGTTGAGTCCTCTAGCGTCTACAATGAGCAGTTCTTC. The chain uses TRBV29-1 and TRBJ2-1; tentatively, D is TRBD2 (6 bases). Germline V gives CDR1 SQVTM, CDR2 ANQGSEA. Trimming removed 3 bases at V and 3 bases at J, with 12 bases between. The CDR3 runs 14 residues.

The CDR3 reads CASSLGQGLTEAFF. The CDR3 bases are TGCGCCAGCAGCTTGGGCCAGGGTCTCACTGAAGCTTTCTTT. V and J are TRBV5-1 and TRBJ1-1; maybe TRBD1 (5 bases). The V end lost 0 bases, the J end lost 4 bases, and 10 bases lay between the germline ends. This CDR3 comprises 14 residues. The germline gives CDR1 SGHRS, CDR2 YFSETQ.

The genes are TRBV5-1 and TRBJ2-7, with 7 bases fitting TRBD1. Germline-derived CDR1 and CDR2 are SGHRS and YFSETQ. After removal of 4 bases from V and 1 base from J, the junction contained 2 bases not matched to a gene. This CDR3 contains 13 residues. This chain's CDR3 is CASSGTVSYEQYF. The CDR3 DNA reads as TGCGCCAGCAGCGGGACAGTTTCCTACGAGCAGTACTTC.

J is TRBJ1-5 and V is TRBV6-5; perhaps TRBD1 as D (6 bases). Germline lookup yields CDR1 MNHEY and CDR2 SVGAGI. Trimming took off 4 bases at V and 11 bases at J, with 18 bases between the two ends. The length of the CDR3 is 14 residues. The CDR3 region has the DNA TGTGCCAGCAGTTTATCAGGGGCCGACCGCGCCCAGCATTTT. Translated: CASSLSGADRAQHF.

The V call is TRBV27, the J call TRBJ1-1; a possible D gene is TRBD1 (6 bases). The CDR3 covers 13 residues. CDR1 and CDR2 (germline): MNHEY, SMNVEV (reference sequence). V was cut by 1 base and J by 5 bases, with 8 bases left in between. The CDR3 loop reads CASSLYGQTEAFF. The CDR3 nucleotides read TGTGCCAGCAGTTTATACGGACAGACTGAAGCTTTCTTT.

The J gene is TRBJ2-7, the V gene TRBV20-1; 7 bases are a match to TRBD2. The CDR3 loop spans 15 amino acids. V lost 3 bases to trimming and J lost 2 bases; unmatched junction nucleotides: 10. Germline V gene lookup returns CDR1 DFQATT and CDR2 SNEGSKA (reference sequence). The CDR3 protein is CSASVAGVGTYEQYF. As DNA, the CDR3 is TGCAGTGCTAGTGTGGCGGGAGTAGGGACCTACGAGCAGTACTTC.

CDR3 in DNA: TGCGCCAGCAGCCATGCAGGGAATCTGTACGAGCAGTACTTC. This sequence encodes CASSHAGNLYEQYF. The chain carries TRBV4-1 and TRBJ2-7, with a possible D match to TRBD1 (5 bases). CDR1 and CDR2 (germline): MGHRA, YSYEKL. The CDR3 extends over 14 amino acids. The V gene lost 3 bases and the J gene lost 4 bases, with 13 bases spanning the gap.

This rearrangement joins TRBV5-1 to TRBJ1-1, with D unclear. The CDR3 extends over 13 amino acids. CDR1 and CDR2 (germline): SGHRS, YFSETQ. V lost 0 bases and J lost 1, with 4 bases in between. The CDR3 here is CASSLERNTEAFF. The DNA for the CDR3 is TGCGCCAGCAGCTTGGAGCGGAACACTGAAGCTTTCTTT.

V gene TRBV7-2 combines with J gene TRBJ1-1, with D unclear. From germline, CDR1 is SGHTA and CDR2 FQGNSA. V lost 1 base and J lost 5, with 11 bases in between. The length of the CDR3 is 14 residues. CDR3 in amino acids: CASSLEYSRTEAFF. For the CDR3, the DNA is TGTGCCAGCAGCTTAGAGTACAGCCGGACTGAAGCTTTCTTT.

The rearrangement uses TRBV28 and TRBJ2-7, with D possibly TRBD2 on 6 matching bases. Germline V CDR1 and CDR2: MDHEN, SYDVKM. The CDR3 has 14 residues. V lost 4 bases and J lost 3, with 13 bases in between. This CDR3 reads CASSSTGAGYEQYF. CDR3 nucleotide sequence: TGTGCCAGCAGTTCGACGGGAGCGGGCTACGAGCAGTACTTC.

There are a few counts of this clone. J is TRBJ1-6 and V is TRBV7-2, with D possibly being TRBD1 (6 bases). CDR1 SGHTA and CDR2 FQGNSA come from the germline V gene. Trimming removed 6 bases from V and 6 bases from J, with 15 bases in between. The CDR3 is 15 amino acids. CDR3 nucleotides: TGTGCCAGCAGTCCCCCGACAGGCGGTAATTCACCCCTCCACTTT. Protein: CASSPPTGGNSPLHF.

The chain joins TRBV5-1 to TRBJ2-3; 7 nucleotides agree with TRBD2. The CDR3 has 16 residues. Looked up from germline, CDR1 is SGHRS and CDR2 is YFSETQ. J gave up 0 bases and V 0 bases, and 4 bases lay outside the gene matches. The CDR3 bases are TGCGCCAGCAGCTTGGCCCTAGCGGCTAGCACAGATACGCAGTATTTT. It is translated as CASSLALAASTDTQYF.

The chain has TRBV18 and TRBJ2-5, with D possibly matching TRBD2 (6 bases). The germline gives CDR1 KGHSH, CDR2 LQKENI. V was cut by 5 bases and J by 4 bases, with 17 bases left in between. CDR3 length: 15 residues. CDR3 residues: CASSERTGLLETQYF. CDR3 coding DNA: TGTGCCAGCTCAGAACGAACGGGACTTCTAGAGACCCAGTACTTC.

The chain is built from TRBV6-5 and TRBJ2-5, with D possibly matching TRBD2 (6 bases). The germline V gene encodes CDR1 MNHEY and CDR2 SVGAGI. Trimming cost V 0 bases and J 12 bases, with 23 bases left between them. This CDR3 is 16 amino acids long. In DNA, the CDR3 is TGTGCCAGCAGTTACTCACCGAATCCTCCAAGAAGGGAGGAGTACTTC. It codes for CASSYSPNPPRREEYF.

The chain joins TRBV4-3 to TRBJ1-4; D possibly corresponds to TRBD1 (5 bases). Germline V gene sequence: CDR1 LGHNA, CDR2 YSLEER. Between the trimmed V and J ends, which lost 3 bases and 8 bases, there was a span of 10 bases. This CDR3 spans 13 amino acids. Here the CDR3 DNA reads TGCGCCAGCAGCCAGGGGGGGGAGGAAAAACTGTTTTTT. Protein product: CASSQGGEEKLFF.

The CDR3 region is CASGDRGGLNEKLFF. The CDR3 nucleotides read TGTGCCTCTGGAGACAGGGGCGGATTGAATGAAAAACTGTTTTTT. The rearrangement uses TRBV19 and TRBJ1-4; 8 bases map to TRBD1. Trimming at V came to 11 bases and at J to 5 bases, leaving 13 bases not matched to a gene. This CDR3 comprises 15 residues. CDR1 is LNHDA and CDR2 is SQIVND in the germline V gene (reference sequence).

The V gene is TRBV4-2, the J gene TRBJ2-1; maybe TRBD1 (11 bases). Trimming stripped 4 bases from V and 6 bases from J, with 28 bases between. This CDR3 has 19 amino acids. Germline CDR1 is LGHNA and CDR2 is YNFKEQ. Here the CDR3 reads CASSLVGTGGLAGVNEQFF. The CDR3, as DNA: TGTGCCAGCAGCCTTGTGGGGACAGGGGGGCTAGCGGGAGTCAATGAGCAGTTCTTC.